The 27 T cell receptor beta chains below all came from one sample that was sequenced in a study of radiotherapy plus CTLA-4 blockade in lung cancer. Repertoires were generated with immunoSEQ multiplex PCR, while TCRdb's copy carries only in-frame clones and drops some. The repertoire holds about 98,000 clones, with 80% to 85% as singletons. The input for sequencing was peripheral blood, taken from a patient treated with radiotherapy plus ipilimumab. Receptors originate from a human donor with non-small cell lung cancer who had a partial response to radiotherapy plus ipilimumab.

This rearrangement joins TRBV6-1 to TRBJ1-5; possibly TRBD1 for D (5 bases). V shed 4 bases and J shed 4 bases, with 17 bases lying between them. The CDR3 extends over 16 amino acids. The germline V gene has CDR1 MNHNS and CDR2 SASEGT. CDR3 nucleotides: TGTGCCAGCAGTGGGGAGCTTGTGGGGGGGAATCAGCCCCAGCATTTT. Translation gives CASSGELVGGNQPQHF.

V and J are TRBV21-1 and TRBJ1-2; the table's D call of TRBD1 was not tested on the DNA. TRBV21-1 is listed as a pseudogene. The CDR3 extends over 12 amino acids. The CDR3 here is CASINRDYGYTF. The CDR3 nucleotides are TGTGCCAGCATTAACAGGGACTATGGCTACACCTTC.

CDR3 nucleotides: TGTGCCAGCAGCTTAGAATTGGCTATCAGGCTAAACACTGAAGCTTTCTTT. This codes for CASSLELAIRLNTEAFF. V gene TRBV7-8 combines with J gene TRBJ1-1, with D uncertain. CDR3 size: 17 residues. Trimming pared 1 base from V and 2 bases from J, leaving 17 bases between. Germline CDR1 and CDR2: SGHVS and FQNEAQ.

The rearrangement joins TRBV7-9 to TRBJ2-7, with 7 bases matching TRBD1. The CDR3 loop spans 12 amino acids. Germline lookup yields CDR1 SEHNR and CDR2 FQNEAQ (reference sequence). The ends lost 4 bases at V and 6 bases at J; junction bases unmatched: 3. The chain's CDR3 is CASSSTGLEQYF. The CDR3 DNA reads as TGTGCCAGCAGCTCGACAGGGCTCGAGCAGTACTTC. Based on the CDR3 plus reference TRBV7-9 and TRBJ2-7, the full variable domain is DTGVSQNPRHKITKRGQNVTFRCDPISEHNRLYWYRQTLGQGPEFLTYFQNEAQLEKSRLLSDRFSAERPKGSFSTLEIQRTEQGDSAMYLCASSSTGLEQYFGPGTRLTVT.

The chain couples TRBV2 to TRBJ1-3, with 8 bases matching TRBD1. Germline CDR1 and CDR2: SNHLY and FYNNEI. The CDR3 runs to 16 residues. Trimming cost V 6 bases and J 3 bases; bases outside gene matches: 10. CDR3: CASSPLQGAIGNTIYF. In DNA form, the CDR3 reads TGTGCCAGCAGCCCCTTGCAGGGGGCGATTGGAAACACCATATATTTT.

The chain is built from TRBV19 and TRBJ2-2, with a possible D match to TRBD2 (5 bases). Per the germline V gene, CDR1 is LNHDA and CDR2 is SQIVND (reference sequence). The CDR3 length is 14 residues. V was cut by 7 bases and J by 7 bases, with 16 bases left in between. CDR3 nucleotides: TGTGCCAGTAAGAGCGGACCCCGGGGCGGGGAGCTGTTTTTT. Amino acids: CASKSGPRGGELFF.

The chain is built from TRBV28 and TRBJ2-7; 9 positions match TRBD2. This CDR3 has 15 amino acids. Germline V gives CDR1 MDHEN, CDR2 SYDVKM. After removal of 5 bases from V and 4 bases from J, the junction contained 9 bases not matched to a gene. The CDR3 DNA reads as TGTGCCAGCAGTCCAGGCGGGGGGGCGGGGTACGAGCAGTACTTC. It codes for CASSPGGGAGYEQYF.

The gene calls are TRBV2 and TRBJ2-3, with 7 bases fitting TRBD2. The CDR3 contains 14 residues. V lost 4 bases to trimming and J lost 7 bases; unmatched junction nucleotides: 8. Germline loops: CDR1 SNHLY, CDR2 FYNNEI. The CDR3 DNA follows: TGTGCCAGCAGTGGGGGCGCGGGAGTCTATACGCAGTATTTT. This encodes CASSGGAGVYTQYF. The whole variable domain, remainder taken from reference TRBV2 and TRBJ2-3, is EPEVTQTPSHQVTQMGQEVILRCVPISNHLYFYWYRQILGQKVEFLVSFYNNEISEKSEIFDDQFSVERPDGSNFTLKIRSTKLEDSAMYFCASSGGAGVYTQYFGPGTRLTVL.

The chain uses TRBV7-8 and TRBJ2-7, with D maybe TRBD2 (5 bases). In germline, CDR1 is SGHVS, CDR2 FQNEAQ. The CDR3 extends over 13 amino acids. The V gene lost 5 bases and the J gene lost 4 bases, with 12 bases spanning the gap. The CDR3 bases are TGTGCCAGCAGCCCGGACTCTTTATACGAGCAGTACTTC. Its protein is CASSPDSLYEQYF. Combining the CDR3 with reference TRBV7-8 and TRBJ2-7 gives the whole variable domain GAGVSQSPRYKVAKRGQDVALRCDPISGHVSLFWYQQALGQGPEFLTYFQNEAQLDKSGLPSDRFFAERPEGSVSTLKIQRTQQEDSAVYLCASSPDSLYEQYFGPGTRLTVT.

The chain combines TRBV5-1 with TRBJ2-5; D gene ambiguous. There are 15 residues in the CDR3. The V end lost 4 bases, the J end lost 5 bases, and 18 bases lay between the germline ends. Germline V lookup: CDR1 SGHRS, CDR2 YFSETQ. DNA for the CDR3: TGCGCCAGCAGCCCTTCAAGTGCGCCTATGGAGACCCAGTACTTC. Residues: CASSPSSAPMETQYF.

CDR3 bases: TGTGCCAGCAGTTCTAGAGACGAGCAGTACTTC. This sequence encodes CASSSRDEQYF. The J gene is TRBJ2-7, the V gene TRBV2; D gene uncertain. In germline, CDR1 is SNHLY, CDR2 FYNNEI. This CDR3 is built from 11 residues. The germline V and J ends were trimmed by 5 bases and 5 bases, with 7 bases remaining between them.

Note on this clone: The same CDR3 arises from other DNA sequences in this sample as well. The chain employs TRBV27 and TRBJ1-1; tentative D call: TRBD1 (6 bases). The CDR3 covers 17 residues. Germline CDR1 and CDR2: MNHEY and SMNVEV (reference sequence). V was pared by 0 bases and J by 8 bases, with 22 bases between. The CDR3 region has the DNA TGTGCCAGCAGTTTATCGCCATCCCTTACAGGGTTAGTCGAAGCTTTCTTT. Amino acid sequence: CASSLSPSLTGLVEAFF.

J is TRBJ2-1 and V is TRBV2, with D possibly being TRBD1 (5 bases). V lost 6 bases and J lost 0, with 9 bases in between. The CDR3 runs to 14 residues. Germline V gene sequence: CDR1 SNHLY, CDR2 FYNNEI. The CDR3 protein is CASRQGSSYNEQFF. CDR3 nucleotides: TGTGCCAGCAGGCAGGGAAGCTCCTACAATGAGCAGTTCTTC.

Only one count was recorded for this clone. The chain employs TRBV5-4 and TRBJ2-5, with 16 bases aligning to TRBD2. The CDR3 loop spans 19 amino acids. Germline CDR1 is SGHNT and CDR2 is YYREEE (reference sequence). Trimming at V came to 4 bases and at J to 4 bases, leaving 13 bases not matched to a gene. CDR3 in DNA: TGTGCCAGCAGCCCCAATACGGGACTAGCGGGAGGGAGGGGAGAGACCCAGTACTTC. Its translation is CASSPNTGLAGGRGETQYF.

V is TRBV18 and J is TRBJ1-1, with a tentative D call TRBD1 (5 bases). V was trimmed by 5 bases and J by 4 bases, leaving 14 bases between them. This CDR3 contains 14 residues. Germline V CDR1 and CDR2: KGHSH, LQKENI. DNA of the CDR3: TGTGCCAGCTCATCACGGCCAGGGATCACTGAAGCTTTCTTT. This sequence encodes CASSSRPGITEAFF.

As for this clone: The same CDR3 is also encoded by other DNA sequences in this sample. The CDR3 region has the DNA TGTGCCAGCAGTTTTCAGTTTTCCTCTGGAAACACCATATATTTT. Protein sequence: CASSFQFSSGNTIYF. The chain carries TRBV28 and TRBJ1-3; D unresolved. Looked up from germline, CDR1 is MDHEN and CDR2 is SYDVKM. This CDR3 has 15 amino acids. Trimming took off 3 bases at V and 0 bases at J, with 9 bases between the two ends.

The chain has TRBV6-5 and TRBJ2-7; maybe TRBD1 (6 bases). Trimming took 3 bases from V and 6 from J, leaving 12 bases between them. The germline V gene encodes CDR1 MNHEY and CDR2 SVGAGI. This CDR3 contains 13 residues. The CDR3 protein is CASSYDRTAEQYF. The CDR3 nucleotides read TGTGCCAGCAGTTATGACAGGACCGCCGAGCAGTACTTC.

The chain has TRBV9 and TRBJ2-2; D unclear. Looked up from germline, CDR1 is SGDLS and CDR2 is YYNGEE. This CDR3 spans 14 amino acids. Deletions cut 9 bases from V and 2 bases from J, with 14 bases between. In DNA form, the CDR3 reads TGTGCCATCACTGATAGCCTTAACACCGGGGAGCTGTTTTTT. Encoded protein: CAITDSLNTGELFF. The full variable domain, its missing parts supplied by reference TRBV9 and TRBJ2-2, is DSGVTQTPKHLITATGQRVTLRCSPRSGDLSVYWYQQSLDQGLQFLIQYYNGEERAKGNILERFSAQQFPDLHSELNLSSLELGDSALYFCAITDSLNTGELFFGEGSRLTVL.

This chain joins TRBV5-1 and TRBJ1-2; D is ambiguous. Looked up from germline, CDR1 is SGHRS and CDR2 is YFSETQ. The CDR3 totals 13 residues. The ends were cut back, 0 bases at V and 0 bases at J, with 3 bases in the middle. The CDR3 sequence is CASSLAANYGYTF. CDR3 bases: TGCGCCAGCAGCTTGGCAGCTAACTATGGCTACACCTTC. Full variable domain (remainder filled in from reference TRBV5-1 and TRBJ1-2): KAGVTQTPRYLIKTRGQQVTLSCSPISGHRSVSWYQQTPGQGLQFLFEYFSETQRNKGNFPGRFSGRQFSNSRSEMNVSTLELGDSALYLCASSLAANYGYTFGSGTRLTVV.

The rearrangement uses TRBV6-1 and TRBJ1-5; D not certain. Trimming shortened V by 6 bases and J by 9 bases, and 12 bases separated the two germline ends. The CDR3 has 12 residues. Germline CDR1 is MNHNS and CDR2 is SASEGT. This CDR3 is CASSPRSGPQHF. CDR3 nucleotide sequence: TGTGCCAGCAGCCCTCGGAGTGGGCCCCAGCATTTT.

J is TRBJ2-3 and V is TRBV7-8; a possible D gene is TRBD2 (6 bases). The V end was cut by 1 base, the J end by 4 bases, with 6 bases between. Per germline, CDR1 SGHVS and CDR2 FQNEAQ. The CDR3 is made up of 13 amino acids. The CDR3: CASSLGGADTQYF. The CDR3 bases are TGTGCCAGCAGCTTAGGGGGGGCAGATACGCAGTATTTT.

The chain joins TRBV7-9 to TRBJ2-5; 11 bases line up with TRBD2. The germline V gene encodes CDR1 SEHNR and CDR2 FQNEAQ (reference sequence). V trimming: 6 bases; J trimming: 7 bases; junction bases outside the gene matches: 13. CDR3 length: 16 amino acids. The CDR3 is CASSPPTSGRGVTQYF. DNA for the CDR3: TGTGCCAGCAGTCCTCCCACTAGCGGGAGAGGGGTGACCCAGTACTTC.

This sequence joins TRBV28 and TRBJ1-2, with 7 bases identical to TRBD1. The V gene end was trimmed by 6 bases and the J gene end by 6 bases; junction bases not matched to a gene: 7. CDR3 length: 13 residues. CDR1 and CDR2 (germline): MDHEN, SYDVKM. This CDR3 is CASSLAQGDGYTF. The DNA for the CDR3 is TGTGCCAGCAGCCTCGCGCAGGGGGATGGCTACACCTTC.

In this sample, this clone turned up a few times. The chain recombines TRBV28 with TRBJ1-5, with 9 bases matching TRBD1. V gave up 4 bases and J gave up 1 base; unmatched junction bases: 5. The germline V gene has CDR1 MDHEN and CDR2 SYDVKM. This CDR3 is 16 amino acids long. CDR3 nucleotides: TGTGCCAGCAGTTCCCCCGGGACAGGGAGCAATCAGCCCCAGCATTTT. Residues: CASSSPGTGSNQPQHF.

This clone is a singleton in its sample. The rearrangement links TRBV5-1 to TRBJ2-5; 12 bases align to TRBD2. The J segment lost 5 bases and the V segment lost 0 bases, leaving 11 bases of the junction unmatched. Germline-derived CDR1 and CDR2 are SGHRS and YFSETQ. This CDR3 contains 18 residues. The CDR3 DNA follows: TGCGCCAGCAGCTTGGGAGGCGCTAGCGGGAGGGCCGGCGAGACCCAGTACTTC. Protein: CASSLGGASGRAGETQYF. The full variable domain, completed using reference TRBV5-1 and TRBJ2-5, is KAGVTQTPRYLIKTRGQQVTLSCSPISGHRSVSWYQQTPGQGLQFLFEYFSETQRNKGNFPGRFSGRQFSNSRSEMNVSTLELGDSALYLCASSLGGASGRAGETQYFGPGTRLLVL.

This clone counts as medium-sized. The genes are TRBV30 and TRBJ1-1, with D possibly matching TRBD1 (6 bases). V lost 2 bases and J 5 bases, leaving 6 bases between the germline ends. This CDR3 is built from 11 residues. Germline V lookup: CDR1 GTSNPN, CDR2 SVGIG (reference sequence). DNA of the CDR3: TGTGCCTGGAGTAGGGGGACTGAAGCTTTCTTT. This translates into CAWSRGTEAFF.

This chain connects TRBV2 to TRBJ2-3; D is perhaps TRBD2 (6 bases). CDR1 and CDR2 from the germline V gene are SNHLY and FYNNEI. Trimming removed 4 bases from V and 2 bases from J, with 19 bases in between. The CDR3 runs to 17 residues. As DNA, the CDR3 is TGTGCCAGCAGTGGAAGGGGCGGTAGCGGATTCACAGATACGCAGTATTTT. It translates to CASSGRGGSGFTDTQYF.